The rows below give T cell receptor beta chains drawn from one sample of a study of blood T cell repertoires in COVID-19. Measured with immunoSEQ multiplex PCR; TCRdb has only the in-frame clones, and not every one. Altogether roughly 100,000 clones are present, 70% to 85% being singletons, with the ten largest covering approximately 9.6%. The sample was peripheral blood. These receptors were obtained from a man between 60 and 70 years old with active or convalescent COVID-19. The CDR3 runs from the conserved cysteine through the conserved F or W. A D gene is named only where the DNA matches it firmly. Clone size appears in some rows only: once, few, many, or a class for an expanded clone.

clone_size: -; d_call: TRBD2; j_call: TRBJ2-3; v_call: TRBV9; cdr3_aa: CASSAGTSGRLYTDTQYF; cdr3_nt: TGTGCCAGCAGCGCCGGGACTAGCGGGAGGCTGTACACAGATACGCAGTATTTT
clone_size: -; d_call: TRBD2; j_call: TRBJ2-1; v_call: TRBV6-2/TRBV6-3; cdr3_aa: CASSWPRVSPSGSFVHEQFF; cdr3_nt: TGTGCCAGCAGTTGGCCCAGGGTGTCGCCTAGCGGGTCCTTTGTGCATGAGCAGTTCTTC
clone_size: -; d_call: -; j_call: TRBJ2-1; v_call: TRBV7-2; cdr3_aa: CASSRGRDNEQFF; cdr3_nt: TGTGCCAGCAGCAGGGGAAGGGACAATGAGCAGTTCTTC
clone_size: -; d_call: -; j_call: TRBJ1-5; v_call: TRBV28; cdr3_aa: CASSSWVRGSQPQHF; cdr3_nt: TGTGCCAGCAGTTCGTGGGTCAGGGGAAGCCAGCCCCAGCATTTT
clone_size: -; d_call: TRBD1; j_call: TRBJ1-5; v_call: TRBV7-9; cdr3_aa: CASSLASGQAQPQHF; cdr3_nt: TGTGCCAGCAGCTTAGCGAGCGGACAGGCTCAGCCCCAGCATTTT
clone_size: -; d_call: TRBD2; j_call: TRBJ2-5; v_call: TRBV2; cdr3_aa: CASSPLAGGLEGTQYF; cdr3_nt: TGTGCCAGCAGCCCCCTAGCGGGAGGGCTCGAAGGGACCCAGTACTTC
clone_size: -; d_call: -; j_call: TRBJ2-3; v_call: TRBV4-2; cdr3_aa: CASSQGGPASTDTQYF; cdr3_nt: TGTGCCAGCAGCCAAGGGGGCCCTGCTAGCACAGATACGCAGTATTTT
clone_size: once; d_call: -; j_call: TRBJ1-3; v_call: TRBV12-3/TRBV12-4; cdr3_aa: CASSPGAGNTIYF; cdr3_nt: TGTGCCAGCAGTCCAGGGGCGGGAAACACCATATATTTT
clone_size: -; d_call: TRBD2; j_call: TRBJ2-3; v_call: TRBV9; cdr3_aa: CASSALGLAGDTQYF; cdr3_nt: TGTGCCAGCAGCGCTTTAGGACTAGCGGGGGATACGCAGTATTTT
clone_size: -; d_call: TRBD2; j_call: TRBJ2-7; v_call: TRBV10-2; cdr3_aa: CASRPGLAYEQYF; cdr3_nt: TGCGCCAGCAGGCCGGGACTAGCTTACGAGCAGTACTTC
clone_size: -; d_call: TRBD2; j_call: TRBJ2-3; v_call: TRBV10-1; cdr3_aa: CASSDPSGSTDTQYF; cdr3_nt: TGCGCCAGCAGTGACCCTAGCGGAAGCACAGATACGCAGTATTTT
clone_size: -; d_call: -; j_call: TRBJ1-5; v_call: TRBV28; cdr3_aa: CASKANRRNQPQHF; cdr3_nt: TGTGCCAGCAAGGCTAACAGGCGCAATCAGCCCCAGCATTTT
clone_size: -; d_call: -; j_call: TRBJ2-3; v_call: TRBV29-1; cdr3_aa: CSVGTGSDTQYF; cdr3_nt: TGCAGCGTCGGAACAGGGTCTGATACGCAGTATTTT
clone_size: -; d_call: -; j_call: TRBJ2-5; v_call: TRBV7-7; cdr3_aa: CASSLNSGTQETQYF; cdr3_nt: TGTGCTAGCAGCTTAAACAGCGGTACACAAGAGACCCAGTACTTC
clone_size: -; d_call: -; j_call: TRBJ2-1; v_call: TRBV25-1; cdr3_aa: CASSEWEGGSYNEQFF; cdr3_nt: TGTGCCAGCAGTGAATGGGAGGGGGGCTCCTACAATGAGCAGTTCTTC
clone_size: few; d_call: TRBD1; j_call: TRBJ1-5; v_call: TRBV19; cdr3_aa: CASSRQGRYQPQHF; cdr3_nt: TGTGCCAGTAGTAGACAGGGCCGGTATCAGCCCCAGCATTTT
clone_size: -; d_call: -; j_call: TRBJ2-7; v_call: TRBV28; cdr3_aa: CASSSQGGGRHEQYF; cdr3_nt: TGTGCCAGCAGTTCCCAGGGGGGTGGTAGGCACGAGCAGTACTTC
clone_size: few; d_call: -; j_call: TRBJ1-1; v_call: TRBV7-2; cdr3_aa: CASSPQGLMNTEAFF; cdr3_nt: TGTGCCAGCAGCCCTCAGGGGCTGATGAACACTGAAGCTTTCTTT
clone_size: -; d_call: -; j_call: TRBJ2-1; v_call: TRBV19; cdr3_aa: CASIQVGSVNEQFF; cdr3_nt: TGTGCCAGTATCCAGGTAGGATCGGTAAATGAGCAGTTCTTC
clone_size: -; d_call: -; j_call: TRBJ1-1; v_call: TRBV18; cdr3_aa: CASSGGLNTEAFF; cdr3_nt: TGTGCCAGCTCAGGGGGCCTGAACACTGAAGCTTTCTTT
clone_size: -; d_call: TRBD1; j_call: TRBJ2-7; v_call: TRBV6-6; cdr3_aa: CASTRGSNRGYEQYF; cdr3_nt: TGTGCCAGCACCCGAGGGTCGAACAGGGGATACGAGCAGTACTTC
clone_size: -; d_call: -; j_call: TRBJ1-1; v_call: TRBV27; cdr3_aa: CASSPSRPTEAFF; cdr3_nt: TGTGCCAGCAGTCCCTCCCGTCCCACTGAAGCTTTCTTT
clone_size: -; d_call: TRBD1; j_call: TRBJ2-6; v_call: TRBV5-1; cdr3_aa: CASSQGQSGANVLTF; cdr3_nt: TGCGCCAGCAGCCAGGGACAGTCTGGGGCCAACGTCCTGACTTTC
clone_size: -; d_call: TRBD1; j_call: TRBJ2-7; v_call: TRBV7-9; cdr3_aa: CASSSSRDSKTYEQYF; cdr3_nt: TGTGCCAGCAGCTCTTCCAGGGACAGCAAGACCTACGAGCAGTACTTC
clone_size: -; d_call: TRBD2; j_call: TRBJ2-3; v_call: TRBV7-2; cdr3_aa: CASRPGLAGPDTQYF; cdr3_nt: TGTGCCAGCAGGCCGGGACTAGCGGGACCAGATACGCAGTATTTT
clone_size: -; d_call: -; j_call: TRBJ1-1; v_call: TRBV6-6; cdr3_aa: CASRSSEAFF; cdr3_nt: TGTGCCAGCAGATCGTCGGAAGCTTTCTTT
clone_size: -; d_call: TRBD1; j_call: TRBJ1-4; v_call: TRBV27; cdr3_aa: CASSSSGTGVGAREKLFF; cdr3_nt: TGTGCCAGCAGTTCCTCCGGGACAGGGGTTGGGGCGCGTGAAAAACTGTTTTTT
clone_size: -; d_call: TRBD1; j_call: TRBJ1-1; v_call: TRBV4-1; cdr3_aa: CASSQGLRQGRNTEAFF; cdr3_nt: TGCGCCAGCAGCCAGGGACTCAGACAGGGCCGGAACACTGAAGCTTTCTTT
clone_size: -; d_call: -; j_call: TRBJ2-3; v_call: TRBV4-1; cdr3_aa: CASSQGLETDTQYF; cdr3_nt: TGCGCCAGCAGCCAAGGACTAGAAACAGATACGCAGTATTTT
clone_size: -; d_call: -; j_call: TRBJ1-6; v_call: TRBV4-1; cdr3_aa: CASSQVRGAYNSPLHF; cdr3_nt: TGCGCCAGCAGCCAAGTTAGGGGTGCCTATAATTCACCCCTCCACTTT
clone_size: -; d_call: TRBD2; j_call: TRBJ2-1; v_call: TRBV4-1; cdr3_aa: CASSQGAAGGYNEQFF; cdr3_nt: TGCGCCAGCAGCCAAGGGGCGGCGGGAGGGTACAATGAGCAGTTCTTC
clone_size: -; d_call: TRBD1; j_call: TRBJ2-1; v_call: TRBV7-9; cdr3_aa: CATRERTGYNEQFF; cdr3_nt: TGTGCCACCCGAGAGAGGACAGGCTACAATGAGCAGTTCTTC
clone_size: once; d_call: -; j_call: TRBJ1-6; v_call: TRBV10-3; cdr3_aa: CAISEATVLNSPLHF; cdr3_nt: TGTGCCATCAGTGAAGCCACAGTACTTAATTCACCCCTCCACTTT
clone_size: many; d_call: -; j_call: TRBJ1-5; v_call: TRBV19; cdr3_aa: CASSITQGRRAAQPQHF; cdr3_nt: TGTGCCAGTAGTATAACGCAGGGGCGAAGGGCCGCTCAGCCCCAGCATTTT
clone_size: -; d_call: -; j_call: TRBJ1-3; v_call: TRBV30; cdr3_aa: CAWRPGSGRSGNTIYF; cdr3_nt: TGTGCCTGGAGACCAGGGTCAGGGCGCTCTGGAAACACCATATATTTT
clone_size: -; d_call: -; j_call: TRBJ2-1; v_call: TRBV2; cdr3_aa: CASSSYRERNEQFF; cdr3_nt: TGTGCCAGCAGTTCGTACAGGGAACGGAATGAGCAGTTCTTC
clone_size: -; d_call: -; j_call: TRBJ1-5; v_call: TRBV28; cdr3_aa: CASSSPNGGQPQHF; cdr3_nt: TGTGCCAGCAGTTCCCCAAACGGCGGACAGCCCCAGCATTTT
clone_size: -; d_call: -; j_call: TRBJ1-5; v_call: TRBV5-1; cdr3_aa: CASSSLAGRLGVGNQPQHF; cdr3_nt: TGCGCCAGCAGCTCCTTAGCGGGACGCCTGGGGGTCGGCAATCAGCCCCAGCATTTT
clone_size: -; d_call: TRBD2; j_call: TRBJ2-5; v_call: TRBV7-8; cdr3_aa: CASSLAPRGTPFQETQYF; cdr3_nt: TGTGCCAGCAGCTTAGCCCCGCGGGGGACGCCATTTCAAGAGACCCAGTACTTC
clone_size: -; d_call: -; j_call: TRBJ1-2; v_call: TRBV6-5; cdr3_aa: CASSYAGAEGYTF; cdr3_nt: TGTGCCAGCAGTTACGCAGGGGCTGAAGGCTACACCTTC
clone_size: -; d_call: -; j_call: TRBJ1-4; v_call: TRBV7-9; cdr3_aa: CASSFDPTQGNEKLFF; cdr3_nt: TGTGCCAGCAGCTTTGATCCAACACAGGGCAATGAAAAACTGTTTTTT
clone_size: -; d_call: -; j_call: TRBJ1-1; v_call: TRBV14; cdr3_aa: CASSQAGMNTEAFF; cdr3_nt: TGTGCCAGCAGCCAAGCAGGCATGAACACTGAAGCTTTCTTT
clone_size: -; d_call: -; j_call: TRBJ1-3; v_call: TRBV27; cdr3_aa: CASSLFKGNTIYF; cdr3_nt: TGTGCCAGCAGTTTATTCAAGGGGAACACCATATATTTT
clone_size: -; d_call: -; j_call: TRBJ2-3; v_call: TRBV7-9; cdr3_aa: CASSGEGTDTQYF; cdr3_nt: TGTGCCAGCAGCGGGGAGGGCACAGATACGCAGTATTTT
clone_size: -; d_call: -; j_call: TRBJ2-2; v_call: TRBV7-9; cdr3_aa: CASSLNRQNTGELFF; cdr3_nt: TGTGCCAGCAGCTTAAACAGACAGAACACCGGGGAGCTGTTTTTT
clone_size: few; d_call: TRBD1; j_call: TRBJ1-1; v_call: TRBV7-2; cdr3_aa: CASSPVYGTGVKLNTEAFF; cdr3_nt: TGTGCCAGCAGCCCGGTCTATGGGACAGGGGTTAAATTGAACACTGAAGCTTTCTTT
clone_size: few; d_call: -; j_call: TRBJ2-7; v_call: TRBV11-3; cdr3_aa: CASSPGAYEQYF; cdr3_nt: TGTGCCAGCAGCCCCGGGGCCTACGAGCAGTACTTC
clone_size: -; d_call: TRBD1; j_call: TRBJ1-5; v_call: TRBV18; cdr3_aa: CASSPQTGGWEGNQPQHF; cdr3_nt: TGTGCCAGCTCACCGCAGACAGGGGGCTGGGAAGGCAATCAGCCCCAGCATTTT
clone_size: -; d_call: -; j_call: TRBJ2-7; v_call: TRBV30; cdr3_aa: CACLLWRGEQYF; cdr3_nt: TGTGCCTGCTTACTTTGGCGGGGCGAGCAGTACTTC
clone_size: -; d_call: TRBD2; j_call: TRBJ2-3; v_call: TRBV29-1; cdr3_aa: CSVEVGLAITDTQYF; cdr3_nt: TGCAGCGTTGAAGTGGGACTAGCGATCACAGATACGCAGTATTTT
clone_size: -; d_call: TRBD1; j_call: TRBJ1-6; v_call: TRBV9; cdr3_aa: CASSVGQGGSPLHF; cdr3_nt: TGTGCCAGCAGCGTAGGACAGGGAGGTTCACCCCTCCACTTT
clone_size: -; d_call: TRBD1; j_call: TRBJ1-2; v_call: TRBV7-8; cdr3_aa: CASNQGAGGYTF; cdr3_nt: TGTGCCAGCAACCAGGGGGCCGGTGGCTACACCTTC
clone_size: -; d_call: TRBD1; j_call: TRBJ1-2; v_call: TRBV19; cdr3_aa: CASSIGQGDGYTF; cdr3_nt: TGTGCCAGTAGTATCGGACAGGGGGATGGCTACACCTTC
clone_size: -; d_call: -; j_call: TRBJ2-5; v_call: TRBV7-2; cdr3_aa: CASSFRLGNGARGTQYF; cdr3_nt: TGTGCCAGCAGCTTTAGATTGGGAAATGGGGCGAGAGGGACCCAGTACTTC
clone_size: -; d_call: TRBD1; j_call: TRBJ2-3; v_call: TRBV28; cdr3_aa: CASRSTGATTDTQYF; cdr3_nt: TGTGCCAGCAGGAGCACAGGGGCGACCACAGATACGCAGTATTTT
clone_size: -; d_call: TRBD2; j_call: TRBJ2-5; v_call: TRBV7-3; cdr3_aa: CASSLTLAGAFTETQYF; cdr3_nt: TGTGCCAGCAGCTTAACACTAGCGGGAGCATTCACAGAGACCCAGTACTTC
clone_size: -; d_call: -; j_call: TRBJ1-2; v_call: TRBV6-2/TRBV6-3; cdr3_aa: CASSQGHGRNYGYTF; cdr3_nt: TGTGCCAGCAGTCAAGGACACGGAAGGAACTATGGCTACACCTTC
clone_size: -; d_call: -; j_call: TRBJ2-7; v_call: TRBV5-1; cdr3_aa: CASSFTGEQYF; cdr3_nt: TGCGCCAGCAGCTTCACTGGCGAGCAGTACTTC
clone_size: -; d_call: -; j_call: TRBJ1-1; v_call: TRBV28; cdr3_aa: CASSSYYMNTEAFF; cdr3_nt: TGTGCCAGCAGTTCTTACTATATGAACACTGAAGCTTTCTTT
clone_size: -; d_call: -; j_call: TRBJ1-5; v_call: TRBV6-5; cdr3_aa: CASSSDQPQHF; cdr3_nt: TGTGCCAGCAGTTCGGATCAGCCCCAGCATTTT